This TCR beta chain stems from a study of CD4 T cells in relation to SARS-CoV-2 and coronaviruses. Study details: After roughly ten days of antigen culture, PBMC TCR beta CDR3s were sequenced.

Overall study findings and caveats: Memory recall responses, not primary responses primed in culture, are what the assay detects.

On this clone: No antigen is known for it.

The protocol was immunoSEQ multiplex PCR, while the TCRdb copy is restricted to in-frame clones and leaves out a portion. The table records 37,000 or so clones, more than 65% of them present only once. The V gene's germline CDR1 is MNHEY and CDR2 SMNVEV (reference sequence). There are 14 residues in the CDR3. V lost 5 bases and J lost 4, with 15 bases in between. The sequence came from an adult with COVID-19. The sample consisted of naive CD4+ T cells from PBMCs, cultured in vitro. The subset denotes: naive CD4+ T cells isolated by negative enrichment. The chain recombines TRBV27 with TRBJ2-7, with D possibly called TRBD1 or TRBD2 (6 bases each). In nucleotides, the CDR3 is TGTGCCAGCAGTCTAGGGGGGTTTAGGTACGAGCAGTACTTC. Translating it yields CASSLGGFRYEQYF.